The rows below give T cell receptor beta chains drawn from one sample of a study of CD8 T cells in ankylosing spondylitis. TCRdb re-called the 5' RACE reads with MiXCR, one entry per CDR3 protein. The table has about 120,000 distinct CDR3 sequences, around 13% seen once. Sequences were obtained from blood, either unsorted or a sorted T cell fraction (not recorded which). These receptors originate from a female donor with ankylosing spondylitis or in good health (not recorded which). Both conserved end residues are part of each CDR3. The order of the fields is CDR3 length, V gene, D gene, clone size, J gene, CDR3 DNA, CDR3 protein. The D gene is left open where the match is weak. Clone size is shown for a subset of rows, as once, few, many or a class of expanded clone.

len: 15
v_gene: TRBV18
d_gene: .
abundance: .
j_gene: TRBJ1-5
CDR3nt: TGTGCCAGCTCACCGACCCAGGGCGCTAATCAGCCCCAGCATTTT
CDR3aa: CASSPTQGANQPQHF

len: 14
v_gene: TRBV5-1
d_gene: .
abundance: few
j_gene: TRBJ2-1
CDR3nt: TGCGCCAGCAGCTTGGACGTCCTGGTCTATGAGCAGTTCTTC
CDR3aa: CASSLDVLVYEQFF

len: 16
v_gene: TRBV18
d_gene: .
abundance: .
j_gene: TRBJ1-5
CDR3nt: TGTGCCAGCTCACCACAGGGCCAGGTTAGCAATCAGCCCCAGCATTTT
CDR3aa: CASSPQGQVSNQPQHF

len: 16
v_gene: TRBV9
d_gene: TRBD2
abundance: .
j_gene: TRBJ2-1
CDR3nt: TGTGCCAGCAGCGTAGTAGCGGGAGGCACCTACAATGAGCAGTTCTTC
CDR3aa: CASSVVAGGTYNEQFF

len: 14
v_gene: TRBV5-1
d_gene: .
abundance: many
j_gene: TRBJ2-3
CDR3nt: TGCGCCAGCAGACAGACTAAAAGCACAGATACGCAGTATTTT
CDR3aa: CASRQTKSTDTQYF

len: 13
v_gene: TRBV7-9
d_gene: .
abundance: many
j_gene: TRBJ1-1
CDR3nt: TGTGCCAGCAGCCCCACGGGTTACACTGAAGCTTTCTTT
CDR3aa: CASSPTGYTEAFF

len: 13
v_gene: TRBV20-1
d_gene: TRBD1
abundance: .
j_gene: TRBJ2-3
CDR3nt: TGCAGTGCCTACAGGGGTGGCACAGATACGCAGTATTTT
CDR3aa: CSAYRGGTDTQYF

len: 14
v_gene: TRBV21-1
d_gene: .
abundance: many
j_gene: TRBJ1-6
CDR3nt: TGTGCCAGCATTCCCGGGACAGGAGGTTCACCCCTCCACTTT
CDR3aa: CASIPGTGGSPLHF

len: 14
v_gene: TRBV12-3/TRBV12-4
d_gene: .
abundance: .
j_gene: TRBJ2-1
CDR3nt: TGTGCCAGCACCGCCTTAGCGACCACGGGTGAGCAGTTCTTC
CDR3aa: CASTALATTGEQFF

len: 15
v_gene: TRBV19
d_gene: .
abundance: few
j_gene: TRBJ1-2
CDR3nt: TGTGCCAGTAGTGCTGGGGACACAGGTGGATTCGGCTACACCTTC
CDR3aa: CASSAGDTGGFGYTF

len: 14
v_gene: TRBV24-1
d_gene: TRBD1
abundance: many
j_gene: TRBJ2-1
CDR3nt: TGTGCCACCAGTGCTACGGACAGGGAAGATGAGCAGTTCTTC
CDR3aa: CATSATDREDEQFF

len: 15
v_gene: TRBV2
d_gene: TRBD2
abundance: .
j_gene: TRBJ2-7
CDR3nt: TGTGCCAGCAGTGAATTGGGGGGGAGGCCCTACGAGCAGTACTTC
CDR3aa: CASSELGGRPYEQYF

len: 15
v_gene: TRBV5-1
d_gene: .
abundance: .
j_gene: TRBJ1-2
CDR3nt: TGCGCCAGCGCCGTCCAGCGGGCTTCTAACTATGGCTACACCTTC
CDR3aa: CASAVQRASNYGYTF

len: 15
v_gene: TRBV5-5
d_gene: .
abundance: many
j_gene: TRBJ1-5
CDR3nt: TGTGCCAGCAGCTTGATCCCGGAAGGCAATCAGCCCCAGCATTTT
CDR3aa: CASSLIPEGNQPQHF

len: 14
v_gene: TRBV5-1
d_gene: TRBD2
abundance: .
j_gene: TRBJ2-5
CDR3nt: TGCGCCAGCAGCATGACTAGCGTCCAAGAGACCCAGTACTTC
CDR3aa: CASSMTSVQETQYF

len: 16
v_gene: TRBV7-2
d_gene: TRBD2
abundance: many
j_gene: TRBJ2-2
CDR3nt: TGTGCCAGCAGCTCGTACGGCGGGGGGGGCACCGGGGAGCTGTTTTTT
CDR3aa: CASSSYGGGGTGELFF

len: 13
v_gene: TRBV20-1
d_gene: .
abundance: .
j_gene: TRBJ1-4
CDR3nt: TGCAGTGCTAGGGCTACCGGGGGAGAAAAACTGTTTTTT
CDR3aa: CSARATGGEKLFF

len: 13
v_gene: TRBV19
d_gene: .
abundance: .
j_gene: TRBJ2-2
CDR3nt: TGTGCCAGTACGGACATTAACACCGGGGAGCTGTTTTTT
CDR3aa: CASTDINTGELFF

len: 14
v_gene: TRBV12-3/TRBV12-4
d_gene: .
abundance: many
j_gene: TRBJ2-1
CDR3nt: TGTGCCAGCAGTTTGTCGGACCCACTGAATGAGCAGTTCTTC
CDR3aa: CASSLSDPLNEQFF

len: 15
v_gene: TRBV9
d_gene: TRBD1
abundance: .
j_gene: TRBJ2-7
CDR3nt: TGTGCCAGCAGCGAGGGTCCCGGACAGGGTTACGAGCAGTACTTC
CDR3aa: CASSEGPGQGYEQYF

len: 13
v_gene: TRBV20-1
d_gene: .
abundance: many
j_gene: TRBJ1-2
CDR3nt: TGCAGTGCTAGCTCGGCATCGAATCCCGGCTACACCTTC
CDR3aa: CSASSASNPGYTF

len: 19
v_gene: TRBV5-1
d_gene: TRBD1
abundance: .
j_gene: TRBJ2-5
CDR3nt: TGCGCCAGCAGCTTGTCTACCTGGACGGGACAGGGTGGACAAGAGACCCAGTACTTC
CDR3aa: CASSLSTWTGQGGQETQYF

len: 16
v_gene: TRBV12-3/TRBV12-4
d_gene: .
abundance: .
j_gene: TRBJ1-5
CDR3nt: TGTGCCAGCAGTTTAAGGGCCCTCAATAGCAATCAGCCCCAGCATTTT
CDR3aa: CASSLRALNSNQPQHF

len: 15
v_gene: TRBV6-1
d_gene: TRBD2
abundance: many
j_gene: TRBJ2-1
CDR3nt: TGTGCCAGCAGTCCCAGCGGGGGGTCCTACAATGAGCAGTTCTTC
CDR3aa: CASSPSGGSYNEQFF

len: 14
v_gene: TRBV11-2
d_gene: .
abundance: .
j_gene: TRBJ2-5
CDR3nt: TGTGCCAGCAGCTTAGTCCAGGGTGATAAGACCCAGTACTTC
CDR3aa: CASSLVQGDKTQYF

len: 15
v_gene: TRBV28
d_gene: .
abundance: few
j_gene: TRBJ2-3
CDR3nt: TGTGCCAGCAGGGCCGTCGAAGCGAGCACAGATACGCAGTATTTT
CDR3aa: CASRAVEASTDTQYF

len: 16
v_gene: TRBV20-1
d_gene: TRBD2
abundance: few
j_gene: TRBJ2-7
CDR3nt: TGCAGTGCTAGAGCATCGACTAGCGTTTTCTCCTACGAGCAGTACTTC
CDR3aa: CSARASTSVFSYEQYF

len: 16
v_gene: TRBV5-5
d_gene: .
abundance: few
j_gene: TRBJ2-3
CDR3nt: TGTGCCAGCAGCCCGCCCCCGGGACTGTACACAGATACGCAGTATTTT
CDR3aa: CASSPPPGLYTDTQYF